These 10 T cell receptor beta chains were sequenced from one sample in a study of healthy donors' naive CD4 and CD8 T cells. TCR libraries were built from approximately 520 ng of total RNA by linear amplification. TCRdb re-analysed the reads in MiXCR, keeping a single row per CDR3 protein. The sample has roughly 200,000 distinct CDR3 sequences; nearly 75% are singletons. Sample: naive CD4+ and CD8+ T cells sorted from blood, pooled from several donors. The receptors originated from a pool of human donors in good health; the sample pools cells from several healthy donors.

The chain combines TRBV27 with TRBJ2-7; D may be TRBD1 (5 bases). The CDR3 has 13 amino acids. Germline V gene sequence: CDR1 MNHEY, CDR2 SMNVEV (reference sequence). V gave up 5 bases and J gave up 5 bases, with 13 bases separating them. The CDR3 DNA follows: TGTGCCAGCAGTCAGGGTCGTAGTGACGAGCAGTACTTC. Amino acid sequence: CASSQGRSDEQYF.

J is TRBJ1-1 and V is TRBV6-2 or TRBV6-3; D perhaps matches TRBD1 (5 bases). CDR1 is MNHEY and CDR2 is SVGEGT in the germline V gene. This CDR3 is 14 amino acids long. V was cut by 6 bases and J by 1 base, with 12 bases left in between. In nucleotides, the CDR3 is TGTGCCAGCAGACTCAGGGTCGAGAACACTGAAGCTTTCTTT. Protein product: CASRLRVENTEAFF.

The V gene is TRBV19, the J gene TRBJ1-3; tentative D call: TRBD1 (5 bases). Looked up from germline, CDR1 is LNHDA and CDR2 is SQIVND (reference sequence). The V and J ends lost 9 bases and 7 bases respectively, with 19 bases between them. The CDR3 loop spans 14 amino acids. The CDR3: CASTQGGSWNTIYF. For the CDR3, the DNA is TGTGCCAGCACGCAGGGAGGCTCGTGGAACACCATATATTTT.

The V call is TRBV19, the J call TRBJ2-7; D may correspond to TRBD1 or TRBD2 (5 bases each). The last part of the DNA fits TRBJ2-5 better; the J call may be wrong. The CDR3 totals 14 residues. The germline gives CDR1 LNHDA, CDR2 SQIVND (reference sequence). In nucleotides, the CDR3 is TGTGCCAGTAGTGAGGGCCCCGGGACGGAGACCCAGTACTTC. Translating it yields CASSEGPGTETQYF.

V usage is TRBV29-1 and J usage is TRBJ2-3; 9 bases map to TRBD2. The germline V gene encodes CDR1 SQVTM and CDR2 ANQGSEA. With V trimmed by 4 bases and J by 0 bases, 8 bases remained unmatched. The CDR3 has 16 residues. DNA for the CDR3: TGCAGCGTTGTCGGGCTAGCGGGGTCTAGCACAGATACGCAGTATTTT. It codes for CSVVGLAGSSTDTQYF.

The V gene is TRBV29-1, the J gene TRBJ2-7; no firm D call. Germline CDR1 SQVTM, CDR2 ANQGSEA. V was trimmed by 5 bases and J by 6 bases, leaving 14 bases between them. This CDR3 is built from 12 residues. The CDR3 loop is CSVWTTWGEQYF. CDR3 DNA sequence: TGCAGCGTTTGGACCACCTGGGGCGAGCAGTACTTC.

The DNA of the CDR3 is TGTGCCAGCAGTGAACGGGGAAGCTCCTACAATGAGCAGTTCTTC. Translation: CASSERGSSYNEQFF. The chain employs TRBV6-1 and TRBJ2-1; perhaps TRBD2 as D (5 bases). V was clipped by 2 bases and J by 0 bases, with 8 bases between them. This CDR3 region has 15 residues. From germline, CDR1 is MNHNS and CDR2 SASEGT.

The genes are TRBV15 and TRBJ1-1, with TRBD1 identical over 7 bases. The J segment lost 1 base and the V segment lost 5 bases, leaving 10 bases of the junction unmatched. Germline-derived CDR1 and CDR2 are LNHNV and YYDKDF (reference sequence). The CDR3 consists of 16 residues. The CDR3 DNA reads TGTGCCACCAGCGTCCACCGTGACAGGGCGAACACTGAAGCTTTCTTT. Its translation is CATSVHRDRANTEAFF.

This chain joins TRBV14 and TRBJ1-1, with no clear D. The CDR3 extends over 17 amino acids. The ends were cut back, 0 bases at V and 4 bases at J, with 18 bases in the middle. The germline CDR1 and CDR2 sequences are SGHDN and FVKESK. The CDR3 loop is CASSQDLSAQWGTEAFF. The CDR3 DNA reads TGTGCCAGCAGCCAAGATCTCTCGGCACAATGGGGCACTGAAGCTTTCTTT.

CDR3 protein: CASSSNAGLAGVTGELFF. Here the CDR3 DNA reads TGTGCCAGCAGCTCCAACGCAGGACTAGCGGGGGTCACCGGGGAGCTGTTTTTT. V gene TRBV6-6 combines with J gene TRBJ2-2, with TRBD2 matching over 13 bases. The CDR3 has 18 amino acids. Germline assignment: CDR1 MNHNY and CDR2 SVGAGI (reference sequence). Trimming at V came to 6 bases and at J to 4 bases, leaving 11 bases not matched to a gene.